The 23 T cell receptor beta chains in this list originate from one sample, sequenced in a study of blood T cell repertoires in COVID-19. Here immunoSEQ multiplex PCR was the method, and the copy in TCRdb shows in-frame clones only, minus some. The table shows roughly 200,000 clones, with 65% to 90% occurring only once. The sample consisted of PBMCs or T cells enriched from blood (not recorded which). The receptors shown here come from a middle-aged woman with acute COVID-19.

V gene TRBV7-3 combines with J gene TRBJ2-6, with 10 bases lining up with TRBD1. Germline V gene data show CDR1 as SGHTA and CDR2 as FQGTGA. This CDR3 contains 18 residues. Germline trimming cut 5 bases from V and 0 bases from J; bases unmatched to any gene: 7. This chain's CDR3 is CASSQGTGDPSGANVLTF. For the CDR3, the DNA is TGTGCCAGCAGCCAAGGGACAGGGGATCCCTCTGGGGCCAACGTCCTGACTTTC.

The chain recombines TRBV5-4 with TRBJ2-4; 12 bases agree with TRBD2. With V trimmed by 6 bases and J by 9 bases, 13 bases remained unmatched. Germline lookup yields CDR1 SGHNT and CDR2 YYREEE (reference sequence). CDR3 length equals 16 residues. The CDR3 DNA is TGTGCCAGCACCCGAGGACTAGCGGGACCAGCTTCCATTCAGTACTTC. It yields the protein CASTRGLAGPASIQYF.

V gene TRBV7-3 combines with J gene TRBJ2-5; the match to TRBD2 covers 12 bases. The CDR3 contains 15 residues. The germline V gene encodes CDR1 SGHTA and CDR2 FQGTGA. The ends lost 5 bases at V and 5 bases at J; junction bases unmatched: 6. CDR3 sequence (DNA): TGTGCCAGCAGCCCTAGCGGGAGGGCCCGGGAGACCCAGTACTTC. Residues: CASSPSGRARETQYF.

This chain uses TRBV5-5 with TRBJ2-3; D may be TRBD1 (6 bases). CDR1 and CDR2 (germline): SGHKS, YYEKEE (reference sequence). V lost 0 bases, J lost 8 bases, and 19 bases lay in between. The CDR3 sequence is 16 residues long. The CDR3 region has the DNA TGTGCCAGCAGCTTGGAAGGGGGAAAAACCTCATCTACGCAGTATTTT. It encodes CASSLEGGKTSSTQYF.

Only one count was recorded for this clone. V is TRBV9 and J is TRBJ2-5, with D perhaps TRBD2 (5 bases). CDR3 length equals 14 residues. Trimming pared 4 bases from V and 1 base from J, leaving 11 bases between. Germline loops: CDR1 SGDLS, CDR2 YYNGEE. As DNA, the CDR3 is TGTGCCAGCAGCAGGACGGGATTCCAAGAGACCCAGTACTTC. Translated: CASSRTGFQETQYF.

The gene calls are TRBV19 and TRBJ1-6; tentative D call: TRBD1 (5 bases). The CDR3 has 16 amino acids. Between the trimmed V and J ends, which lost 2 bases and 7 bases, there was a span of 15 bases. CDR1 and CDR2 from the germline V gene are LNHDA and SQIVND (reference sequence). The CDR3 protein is CASSIMDRGNNSPLHF. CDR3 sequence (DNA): TGTGCCAGTAGTATAATGGATAGGGGAAACAATTCACCCCTCCACTTT.

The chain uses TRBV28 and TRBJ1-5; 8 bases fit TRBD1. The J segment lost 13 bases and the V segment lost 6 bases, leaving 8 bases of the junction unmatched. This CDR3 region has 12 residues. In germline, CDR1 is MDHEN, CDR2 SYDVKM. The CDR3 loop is CASRSGQGKQHF. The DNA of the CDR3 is TGTGCCAGCAGATCAGGACAGGGCAAACAGCATTTT.

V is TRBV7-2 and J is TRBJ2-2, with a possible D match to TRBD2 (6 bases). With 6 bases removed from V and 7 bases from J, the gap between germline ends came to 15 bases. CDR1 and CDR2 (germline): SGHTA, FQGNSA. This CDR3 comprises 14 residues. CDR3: CASSRRDSYGELFF. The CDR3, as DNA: TGTGCCAGCAGTCGCCGGGACTCCTACGGGGAGCTGTTTTTT.

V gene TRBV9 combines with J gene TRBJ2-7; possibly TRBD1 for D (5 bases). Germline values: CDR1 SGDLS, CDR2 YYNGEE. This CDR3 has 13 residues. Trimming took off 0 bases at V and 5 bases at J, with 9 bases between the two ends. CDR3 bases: TGTGCCAGCAGCGTAGGATTAGGGGACGAGCAGTACTTC. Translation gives CASSVGLGDEQYF.

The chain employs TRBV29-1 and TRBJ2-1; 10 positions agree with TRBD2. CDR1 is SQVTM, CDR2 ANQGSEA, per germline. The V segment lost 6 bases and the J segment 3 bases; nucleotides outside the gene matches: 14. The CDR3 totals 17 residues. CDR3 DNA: TGCAGCGTCAGAGGGACAGCGGGAGGGCCTTACTACAATGAGCAGTTCTTC. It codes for CSVRGTAGGPYYNEQFF.

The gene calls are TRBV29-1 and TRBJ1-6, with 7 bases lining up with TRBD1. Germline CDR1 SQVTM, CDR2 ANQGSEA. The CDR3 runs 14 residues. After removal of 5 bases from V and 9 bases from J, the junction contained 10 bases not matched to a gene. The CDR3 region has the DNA TGCAGCGTTCGGGCCGGGACAGCGAGTTCACCCCTCCACTTT. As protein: CSVRAGTASSPLHF.

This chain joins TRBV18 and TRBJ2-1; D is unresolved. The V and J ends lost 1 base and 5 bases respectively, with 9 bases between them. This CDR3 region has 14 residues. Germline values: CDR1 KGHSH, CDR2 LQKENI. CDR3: CASSPLTRNNEQFF. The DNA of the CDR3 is TGTGCCAGCTCACCACTTACCAGGAACAATGAGCAGTTCTTC.

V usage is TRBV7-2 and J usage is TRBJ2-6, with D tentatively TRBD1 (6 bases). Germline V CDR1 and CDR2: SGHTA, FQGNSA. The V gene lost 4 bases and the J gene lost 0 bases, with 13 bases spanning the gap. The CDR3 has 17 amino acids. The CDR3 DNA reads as TGTGCCAGCAGCTCTCCGGGACAAAGCTCTGGGGCCAACGTCCTGACTTTC. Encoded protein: CASSSPGQSSGANVLTF.

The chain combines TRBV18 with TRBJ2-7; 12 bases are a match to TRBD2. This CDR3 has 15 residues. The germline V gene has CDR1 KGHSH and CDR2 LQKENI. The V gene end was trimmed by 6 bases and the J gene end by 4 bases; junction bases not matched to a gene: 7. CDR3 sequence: CASSPTSGSTYEQYF. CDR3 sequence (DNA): TGTGCCAGCTCGCCGACTAGCGGGAGTACGTACGAGCAGTACTTC.

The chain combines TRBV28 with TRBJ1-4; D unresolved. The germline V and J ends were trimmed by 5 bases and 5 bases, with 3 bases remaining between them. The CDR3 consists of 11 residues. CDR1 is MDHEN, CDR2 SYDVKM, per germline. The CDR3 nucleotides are TGTGCCAGCAGTCAAAATGAAAAACTGTTTTTT. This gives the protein CASSQNEKLFF.

The CDR3 here is CASSLMEYPKTGELFF. CDR3 DNA sequence: TGTGCCAGCTCACTTATGGAGTACCCTAAGACCGGGGAGCTGTTTTTT. The genes are TRBV18 and TRBJ2-2, with no clear D. This CDR3 has 16 residues. The germline V gene has CDR1 KGHSH and CDR2 LQKENI. The ends were cut back, 4 bases at V and 5 bases at J, with 17 bases in the middle.

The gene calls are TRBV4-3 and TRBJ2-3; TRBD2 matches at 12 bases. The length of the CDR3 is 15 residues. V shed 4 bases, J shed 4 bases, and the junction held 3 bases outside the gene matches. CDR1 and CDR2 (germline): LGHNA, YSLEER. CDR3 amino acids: CASSLRLAGADTQYF. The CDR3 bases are TGCGCCAGCAGCCTAAGACTAGCGGGAGCAGATACGCAGTATTTT.

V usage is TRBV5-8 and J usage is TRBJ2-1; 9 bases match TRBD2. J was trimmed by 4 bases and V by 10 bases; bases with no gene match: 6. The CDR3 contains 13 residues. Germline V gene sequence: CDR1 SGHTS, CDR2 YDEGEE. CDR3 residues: CAGSGSNYNEQFF. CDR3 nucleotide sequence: TGTGCCGGTAGCGGGAGTAATTACAATGAGCAGTTCTTC.

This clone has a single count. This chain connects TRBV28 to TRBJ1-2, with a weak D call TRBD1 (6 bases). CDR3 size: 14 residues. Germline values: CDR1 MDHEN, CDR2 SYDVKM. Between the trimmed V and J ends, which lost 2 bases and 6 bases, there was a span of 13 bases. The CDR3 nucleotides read TGTGCCAGCAGTTTACCAAGGCAGGGGAATGGCTACACCTTC. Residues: CASSLPRQGNGYTF.

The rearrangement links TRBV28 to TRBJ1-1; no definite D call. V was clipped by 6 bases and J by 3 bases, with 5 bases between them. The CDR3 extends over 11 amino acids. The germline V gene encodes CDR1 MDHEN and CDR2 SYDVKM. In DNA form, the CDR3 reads TGTGCCAGCAGGCAGTACACTGAAGCTTTCTTT. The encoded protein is CASRQYTEAFF.

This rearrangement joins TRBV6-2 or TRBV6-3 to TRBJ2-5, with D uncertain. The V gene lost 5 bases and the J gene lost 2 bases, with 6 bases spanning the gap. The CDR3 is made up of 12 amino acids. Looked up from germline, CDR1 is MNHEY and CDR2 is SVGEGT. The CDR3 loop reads CASSRLQETQYF. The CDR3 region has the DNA TGTGCCAGCAGTCGACTGCAAGAGACCCAGTACTTC.

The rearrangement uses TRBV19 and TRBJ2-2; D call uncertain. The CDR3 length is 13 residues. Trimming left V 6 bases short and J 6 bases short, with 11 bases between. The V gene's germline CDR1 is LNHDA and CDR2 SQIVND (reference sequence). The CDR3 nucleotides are TGTGCCAGTAGCCTACTTCGCCCCGGGGAGCTGTTTTTT. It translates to CASSLLRPGELFF.

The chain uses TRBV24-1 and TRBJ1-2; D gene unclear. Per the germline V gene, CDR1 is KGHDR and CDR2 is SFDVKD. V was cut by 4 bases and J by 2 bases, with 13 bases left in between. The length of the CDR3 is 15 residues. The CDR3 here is CATSESGGSNYGYTF. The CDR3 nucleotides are TGTGCCACCAGTGAGTCGGGTGGATCAAACTATGGCTACACCTTC.